Each of the 18 T cell receptor beta chains below was sequenced from the same sample in a study of CD8 T cells in ankylosing spondylitis. Regarding the study as a whole: Within ankylosing spondylitis blood, a TCR beta motif made up of roughly eight highly homologous variants appeared to be characteristic.

TCRdb independently ran MiXCR on the 5' RACE reads; one entry per CDR3 protein. The sample holds approximately 520,000 distinct CDR3 sequences; about 5.4% are singletons and the top ten take 3% to 4%. These TCRs' antigens remain unknown. The sequencing sample was made of blood, either unsorted or a sorted T cell fraction (not recorded which). The origin of the receptors is a male donor with ankylosing spondylitis.

V usage is TRBV5-1 and J usage is TRBJ2-7, with unresolved D. There are 15 residues in the CDR3. Germline CDR1 and CDR2: SGHRS and YFSETQ. With 0 bases removed from V and 0 bases from J, the gap between germline ends came to 10 bases. The CDR3: CASSLASHSSYEQYF. The CDR3 DNA follows: TGCGCCAGCAGCTTGGCTAGTCATAGCTCCTACGAGCAGTACTTC.

This clonotype was seen more than once but under ten times. The chain recombines TRBV20-1 with TRBJ1-2; 7 bases map to TRBD1. After removal of 0 bases from V and 8 bases from J, the junction contained 6 bases not matched to a gene. The germline V gene has CDR1 DFQATT and CDR2 SNEGSKA (reference sequence). The CDR3 has 13 residues. This CDR3 is CSARDHRGGGYTF. The CDR3 coding sequence is TGCAGTGCTAGAGATCACAGGGGTGGCGGCTACACCTTC.

This clonotype appeared many times. This rearrangement joins TRBV10-3 to TRBJ1-2, with 8 bases lining up with TRBD1. This CDR3 spans 13 amino acids. Germline V lookup: CDR1 ENHRY, CDR2 SYGVKD. The J segment lost 4 bases and the V segment lost 9 bases, leaving 7 bases of the junction unmatched. The CDR3 DNA sequence: TGTGCCATGCGGACAGGGCTGGGCTATGGCTACACCTTC. Amino acids: CAMRTGLGYGYTF.

The sample holds many counts of this clonotype. The rearrangement uses TRBV7-9 and TRBJ2-3; unclear D gene. V lost 5 bases, J lost 5 bases, and 17 bases lay in between. Germline loops: CDR1 SEHNR, CDR2 FQNEAQ (reference sequence). CDR3 length equals 15 residues. The CDR3 region has the DNA TGTGCCAGCAGCCCTCGACTGTTCTCAGGAGATACGCAGTATTTT. Protein product: CASSPRLFSGDTQYF.

In the case of this clonotype: This may stem from a read error, because a much larger clone lies one nucleotide away. The chain employs TRBV6-2 or TRBV6-3 and TRBJ2-1, with TRBD2 matching over 9 bases. The length of the CDR3 is 16 residues. J was trimmed by 9 bases and V by 1 base; bases with no gene match: 10. Germline V lookup: CDR1 MNHEY, CDR2 SVGEGT. The CDR3 DNA reads as TGTGCCAGCAGTTACTTGAGCGGGGGGCGTCCCAGTGAGCAGTTCTTC. Translation gives CASSYLSGGRPSEQFF.

This clonotype appeared many times. The chain links TRBV20-1 to TRBJ2-7; maybe TRBD1 (6 bases). Germline-derived CDR1 and CDR2 are DFQATT and SNEGSKA (reference sequence). The CDR3 has 14 residues. The germline V and J ends were trimmed by 3 bases and 3 bases, with 15 bases remaining between them. The CDR3 DNA is TGCAGTGCTAGTGCCTCAGGGGCCCGCTACGAGCAGTACTTC. This encodes CSASASGARYEQYF.

This clonotype was counted many times. This chain connects TRBV24-1 to TRBJ1-4; TRBD1 matches at 8 bases. The CDR3 length is 17 residues. V was clipped by 11 bases and J by 0 bases; unmatched bases: 13. Germline-derived CDR1 and CDR2 are KGHDR and SFDVKD. CDR3 in amino acids: CASTNRGGPATNEKLFF. The CDR3 DNA follows: TGTGCCAGCACAAACAGGGGGGGTCCTGCAACTAATGAAAAACTGTTTTTT.

This clonotype was observed at least ten times. The chain uses TRBV20-1 and TRBJ2-5; TRBD2 matches 8 bases. The CDR3 is 13 amino acids. V shed 6 bases, J shed 1 base, and the junction held 4 bases outside the gene matches. CDR1 is DFQATT, CDR2 SNEGSKA, per germline (reference sequence). The CDR3 here is CSAITSGQETQYF. In nucleotides, the CDR3 is TGCAGTGCAATAACTAGCGGCCAAGAGACCCAGTACTTC.

The table lists this clonotype with many counts. The chain joins TRBV10-3 to TRBJ1-2; 9 bases agree with TRBD1. Germline V CDR1 and CDR2: ENHRY, SYGVKD. Trimming cost V 0 bases and J 0 bases; bases outside gene matches: 14. The CDR3 runs to 20 residues. The CDR3 reads CAISESYSRDRETANYGYTF. DNA of the CDR3: TGTGCCATCAGTGAGTCCTACTCCCGGGACAGGGAAACAGCTAACTATGGCTACACCTTC.

This clonotype occurred a few times. V usage is TRBV20-1 and J usage is TRBJ1-5, with D unclear. The CDR3 spans 15 residues. V lost 0 bases to trimming and J lost 2 bases, with 11 bases between them. CDR1 and CDR2 (germline): DFQATT, SNEGSKA (reference sequence). The DNA of the CDR3 is TGCAGTGCTAGAGATGGGCTACCCCGCAATCAGCCCCAGCATTTT. Translating it yields CSARDGLPRNQPQHF.

Many counts were recorded for this clonotype. This chain connects TRBV7-9 to TRBJ2-7; 10 positions agree with TRBD1. CDR1 SEHNR and CDR2 FQNEAQ come from the germline V gene (reference sequence). The CDR3 loop spans 15 amino acids. After removal of 5 bases from V and 0 bases from J, the junction contained 4 bases not matched to a gene. DNA for the CDR3: TGTGCCAGCAGCCGCGGGGACAGGGGCTCCTACGAGCAGTACTTC. Translating gives CASSRGDRGSYEQYF.

This clonotype was counted ten times or more. The chain uses TRBV12-3 or TRBV12-4 and TRBJ1-6; D unclear. This CDR3 is built from 15 residues. Between the trimmed V and J ends, which lost 1 base and 6 bases, there was a span of 10 bases. CDR3 DNA: TGTGCCAGCAGTTTAGAGTGGCAGATTAATTCACCCCTCCACTTT. Encoded protein: CASSLEWQINSPLHF.

This clonotype was seen a handful of times. One junction end disagrees with the germline gene, perhaps due to a read error. V gene TRBV4-3 combines with J gene TRBJ1-1, with D perhaps matching TRBD1 (5 bases). Germline V lookup: CDR1 LGHNA, CDR2 YSLEER. This CDR3 comprises 12 residues. This chain's CDR3 is CASSQGVSLRVF. DNA of the CDR3: TGCGCCAGCAGCCAGGGGGTATCGTTACGGGTCTTT.

The chain's CDR3 is CASSWDREETQYF. In nucleotides, the CDR3 is TGCGCCAGCAGCTGGGACAGGGAAGAGACCCAGTACTTC. V and J are TRBV5-1 and TRBJ2-5, with 9 bases lining up with TRBD1. CDR3 size: 13 residues. Losses at the gene ends were 3 bases for V and 3 bases for J; bases not matched to a gene: 0. Germline-derived CDR1 and CDR2 are SGHRS and YFSETQ.

This clonotype has ten or more counts. V and J are TRBV28 and TRBJ2-7; no firm D call. Per germline, CDR1 MDHEN and CDR2 SYDVKM. The length of the CDR3 is 15 residues. Trimming left V 5 bases short and J 6 bases short, with 20 bases between. DNA for the CDR3: TGTGCCAGCAGTCATTTAAAGAGGACCTCTGGCGAGCAGTACTTC. Residues: CASSHLKRTSGEQYF. Filled out from reference TRBV28 and TRBJ2-7, the complete variable domain reads DVKVTQSSRYLVKRTGEKVFLECVQDMDHENMFWYRQDPGLGLRLIYFSYDVKMKEKGDIPEGYSVSREKKERFSLILESASTNQTSMYLCASSHLKRTSGEQYFGPGTRLTVT.

In its sample, this clonotype was seen many times. V and J are TRBV12-3 or TRBV12-4 and TRBJ2-6; 7 nucleotides match TRBD2. J gave up 1 base and V 1 base, and 4 bases lay outside the gene matches. The CDR3 spans 17 residues. The CDR3 coding sequence is TGTGCCAGCAGTTTAGGGGGGGGGAGATCTGGGGCCAACGTCCTGACTTTC. Its protein is CASSLGGGRSGANVLTF.

This clonotype was seen many times. This chain links TRBV20-1 with TRBJ2-1; D is perhaps TRBD1 or TRBD2 (5 bases each). This CDR3 is 14 amino acids long. Trimming stripped 8 bases from V and 2 bases from J, with 16 bases between. Per the germline V gene, CDR1 is DFQATT and CDR2 is SNEGSKA (reference sequence). CDR3 sequence (DNA): TGCAGTTGTACAGGACTCTACCCCTACAATGAGCAGTTCTTC. This gives the protein CSCTGLYPYNEQFF.

This clonotype was seen ten or more times. The J gene is TRBJ1-1, the V gene TRBV4-1; a weak D match, TRBD1 (6 bases). Germline lookup yields CDR1 MGHRA and CDR2 YSYEKL. The CDR3 is made up of 14 amino acids. V was cut by 4 bases and J by 6 bases, with 15 bases left in between. The CDR3 nucleotides read TGCGCCAGCAGCCCTAACCCGGGGGGCTCTGAAGCTTTCTTT. Its protein is CASSPNPGGSEAFF.